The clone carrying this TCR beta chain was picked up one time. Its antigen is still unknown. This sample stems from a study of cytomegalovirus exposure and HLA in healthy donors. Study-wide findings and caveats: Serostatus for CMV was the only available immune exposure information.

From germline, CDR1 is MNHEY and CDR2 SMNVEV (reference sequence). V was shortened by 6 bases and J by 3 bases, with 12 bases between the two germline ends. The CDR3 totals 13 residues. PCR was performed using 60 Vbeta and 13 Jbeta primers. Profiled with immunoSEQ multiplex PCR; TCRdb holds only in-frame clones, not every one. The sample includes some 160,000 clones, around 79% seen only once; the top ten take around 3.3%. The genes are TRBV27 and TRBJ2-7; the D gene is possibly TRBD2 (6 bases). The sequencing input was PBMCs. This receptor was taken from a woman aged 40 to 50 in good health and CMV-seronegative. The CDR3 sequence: CASSLTSIYEQYF. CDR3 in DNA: TGTGCCAGCAGCCTAACTAGCATCTACGAGCAGTACTTC.